This T cell receptor beta chain was captured by sequencing in a study of memory CD4+ T cells and cytomegalovirus serostatus. Study-level findings and limits: CMV serostatus prediction reached median AUC 0.95, or 0.91 with US-trained model. About 40% of the 164 known CMV-associated TCRbeta sequences appeared in CD4+ memory.

Sequencing was performed with immunoSEQ multiplex PCR; in TCRdb, only in-frame clones are kept and a portion is missing. The table has about 40,000 clones, over 65% seen once. Concerning this clone: Its antigen is still unknown. Mismatch with germline at one junction end may stem from a read error.

Single viable CD3+CD4+CD8-CD45RO+ cells were sorted as the memory CD4+ T cells. Donors' CMV status reflects serum IgG against pp150, pp28, p38, p52. Total CD4+ T cells were enriched by CD4 positive selection. The sequence derives from an adult in good health and CMV-seronegative. The specimen was memory CD4+ T cells from blood.

The CDR3 sequence is CASSNSYRGLGETQYF. The DNA of the CDR3 is TGTGCCAGCAGTAACTCCTACAGGGGGTTGGGAGAGACCCAGTACTTC. V gene TRBV6-5 combines with J gene TRBJ2-5, with 8 bases aligning to TRBD1. Germline assignment: CDR1 MNHEY and CDR2 SVGAGI. This CDR3 comprises 16 residues.